A single sample gave rise to the 6 T cell receptor beta chains below, sequenced in a study of blood T cell repertoires in COVID-19. Some clones are missing from TCRdb's copy, which holds only in-frame ones; the method was immunoSEQ multiplex PCR. The sample comprises fewer than 250,000 clones, about 81% of which are singletons, and 3.2% rests with the top ten. The sample taken for sequencing was PBMCs or T cells enriched from blood (not recorded which). The receptors stem from a woman under 40 who had recovered from COVID-19.

This clone was observed a handful of times. The rearrangement links TRBV4-2 to TRBJ2-2, with TRBD2 matching 8 bases. After removal of 5 bases from V and 5 bases from J, the junction contained 1 base not matched to a gene. The CDR3 consists of 13 residues. CDR1 is LGHNA and CDR2 is YNFKEQ in the germline V gene. CDR3 residues: CASSVAGTGELFF. CDR3 coding DNA: TGTGCCAGCAGCGTAGCGGGGACCGGGGAGCTGTTTTTT.

V is TRBV2 and J is TRBJ2-1, with TRBD1 identical over 11 bases. The germline V gene encodes CDR1 SNHLY and CDR2 FYNNEI. Losses at the gene ends were 6 bases for V and 5 bases for J; bases not matched to a gene: 9. The CDR3 runs to 16 residues. In nucleotides, the CDR3 is TGTGCCAGCAGGCTAGGACCGGGACAGGGGGACAATGAGCAGTTCTTC. Translation gives CASRLGPGQGDNEQFF.

The chain combines TRBV18 with TRBJ1-1; 8 bases are a match to TRBD1. Germline lookup yields CDR1 KGHSH and CDR2 LQKENI. Unmatched junction bases numbered 10, after V lost 3 bases and J lost 4 bases. The CDR3 is made up of 16 amino acids. The CDR3, as DNA: TGTGCCAGCTCACCTTTAGGGGCCGACAGGGGCACTGAAGCTTTCTTT. Protein sequence: CASSPLGADRGTEAFF.

The V gene is TRBV5-1, the J gene TRBJ1-1, with D tentatively TRBD1 (5 bases). The CDR3 is 16 amino acids. Germline loops: CDR1 SGHRS, CDR2 YFSETQ. The V gene lost 0 bases and the J gene lost 0 bases, with 12 bases spanning the gap. CDR3 sequence reads: CASSLGQGKMNTEAFF. The CDR3 DNA is TGCGCCAGCAGCTTGGGGCAGGGAAAGATGAACACTGAAGCTTTCTTT.

The J gene is TRBJ2-1, the V gene TRBV2, with 13 bases that match TRBD2. Trimming cost V 6 bases and J 7 bases; bases outside gene matches: 6. This CDR3 has 15 amino acids. CDR1 and CDR2 from the germline V gene are SNHLY and FYNNEI. The CDR3 DNA reads as TGTGCCAGCAGAGGACTAGCGGGAGCTCAAAATGAGCAGTTCTTC. Protein product: CASRGLAGAQNEQFF.

In its sample, this clone was seen many times. The rearrangement joins TRBV11-2 to TRBJ2-7; 7 positions agree with TRBD1. J lost 4 bases, V lost 5 bases, and 5 bases had no gene match. The CDR3 runs to 13 residues. CDR1 SGHAT and CDR2 FQNNGV come from the germline V gene. CDR3 protein: CASSGFRGYEQYF. As DNA, the CDR3 is TGTGCCAGCAGCGGTTTCAGGGGGTACGAGCAGTACTTC.